The clone carrying this T cell receptor (beta chain) has more than one count but fewer than ten. Its target is not known. Intraepithelial and lamina propria lymphocytes were isolated from graft specimens. This record comes from a study of graft-versus-host responses after intestinal transplantation. Study context: Recipients were given multivisceral, liver-intestinal, or isolated intestinal transplants.

Data came from immunoSEQ multiplex PCR; TCRdb stores just in-frame clones and leaves some out. The sample lists approximately 17,000 clones, roughly 82% occurring once. The study, taken as a whole, reports: Some patients had graft-donor T cell macrochimerism, and their allografts showed high graft-versus-host to host-versus-graft clonal ratios.

This clonotype was obtained from a human patient who received an intestinal transplant, so some T cells may come from the graft donor. The sequencing used ileum tissue, collected 17 days after transplant.

In nucleotides, the CDR3 is TGTGCCACCTCTTCCGAAAGCACAGATACGCAGTATTTT. Translated: CATSSESTDTQYF. The chain carries TRBV28 and TRBJ2-3; D not resolved. Germline CDR1 MDHEN, CDR2 SYDVKM. The CDR3 has 13 residues. V lost 10 bases and J 0 bases, leaving 11 bases between the germline ends.